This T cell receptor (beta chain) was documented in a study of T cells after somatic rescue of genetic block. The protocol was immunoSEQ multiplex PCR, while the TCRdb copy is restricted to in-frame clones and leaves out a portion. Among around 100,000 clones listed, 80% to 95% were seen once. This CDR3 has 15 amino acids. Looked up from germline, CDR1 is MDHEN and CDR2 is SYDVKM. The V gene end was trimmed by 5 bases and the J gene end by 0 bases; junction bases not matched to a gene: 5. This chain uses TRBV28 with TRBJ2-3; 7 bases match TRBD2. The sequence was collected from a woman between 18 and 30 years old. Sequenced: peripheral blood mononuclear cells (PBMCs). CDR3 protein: CASSRAGLSTDTQYF. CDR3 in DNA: TGTGCCAGCAGTAGAGCGGGGCTTAGCACAGATACGCAGTATTTT.